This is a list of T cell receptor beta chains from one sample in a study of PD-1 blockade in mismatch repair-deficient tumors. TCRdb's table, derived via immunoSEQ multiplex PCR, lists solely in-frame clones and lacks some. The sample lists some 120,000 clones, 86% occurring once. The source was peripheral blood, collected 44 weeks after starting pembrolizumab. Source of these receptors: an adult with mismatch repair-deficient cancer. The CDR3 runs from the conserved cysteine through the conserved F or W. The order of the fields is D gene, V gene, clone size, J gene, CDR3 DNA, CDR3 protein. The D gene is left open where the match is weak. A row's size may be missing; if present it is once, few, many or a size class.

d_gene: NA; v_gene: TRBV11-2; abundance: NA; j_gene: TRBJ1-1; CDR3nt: TGTGCCAGCACCCCGACGGGGGTCACTGAAGCTTTCTTT; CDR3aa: CASTPTGVTEAFF
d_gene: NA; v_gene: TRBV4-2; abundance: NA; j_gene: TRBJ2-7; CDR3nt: TGTGCCAGCAGCCAAAGGCCCCCGGACGGGGAATACGAGCAGTACTTC; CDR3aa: CASSQRPPDGEYEQYF
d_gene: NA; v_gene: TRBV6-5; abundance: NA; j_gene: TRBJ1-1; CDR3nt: TGTGCCAGCAGTGGTGGCGGGCCCTTGGACACTGAAGCTTTCTTT; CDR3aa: CASSGGGPLDTEAFF
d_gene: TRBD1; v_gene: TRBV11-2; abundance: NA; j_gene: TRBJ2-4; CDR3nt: TGTGCCAGCAGCTTAGCTTCTGGGACAGGGTTTGCCAAAAACATTCAGTACTTC; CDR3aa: CASSLASGTGFAKNIQYF
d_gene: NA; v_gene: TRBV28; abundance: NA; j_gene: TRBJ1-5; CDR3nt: TGTGCCACGACAGAGGGGTATAGCAATCAGCCCCAGCATTTT; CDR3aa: CATTEGYSNQPQHF
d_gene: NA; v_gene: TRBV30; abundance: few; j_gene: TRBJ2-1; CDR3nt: TGTGCCTGCCCCCGGTTTAGCGGAGATAACAATGAGCAGTTCTTC; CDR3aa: CACPRFSGDNNEQFF
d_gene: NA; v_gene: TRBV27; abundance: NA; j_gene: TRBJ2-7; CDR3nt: TGTGCCAGCAGTACTCGACAGAGCTACGAGCAGTACTTC; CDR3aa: CASSTRQSYEQYF
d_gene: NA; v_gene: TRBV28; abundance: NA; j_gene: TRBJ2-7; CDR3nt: TGTGCCAGCCACACGGCCACCTACGAGCAGTACTTC; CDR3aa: CASHTATYEQYF
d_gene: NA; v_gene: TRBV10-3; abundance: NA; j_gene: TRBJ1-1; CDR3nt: TGTGCCATCAGTACGGGACTCGTGAACACTGAAGCTTTCTTT; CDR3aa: CAISTGLVNTEAFF
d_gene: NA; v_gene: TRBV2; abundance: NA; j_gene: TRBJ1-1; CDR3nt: TGTGCCAGCAGTGAGGGGGCTGAGAACACTGAAGCTTTCTTT; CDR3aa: CASSEGAENTEAFF
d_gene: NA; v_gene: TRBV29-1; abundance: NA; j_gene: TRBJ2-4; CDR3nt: TGCAGCGTTGAAGAAGGGGGACATTTAAACATTCAGTACTTC; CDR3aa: CSVEEGGHLNIQYF
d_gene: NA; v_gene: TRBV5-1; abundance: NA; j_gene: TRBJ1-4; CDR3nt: TGCGCCAGCAGTAACAGTGGTGAAAAACTGTTTTTT; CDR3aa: CASSNSGEKLFF
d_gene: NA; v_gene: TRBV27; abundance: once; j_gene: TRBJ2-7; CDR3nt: TGTGCCAGCAGTTTTGGAACGGCCAGACCCTACGAGCAGTACTTC; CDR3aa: CASSFGTARPYEQYF
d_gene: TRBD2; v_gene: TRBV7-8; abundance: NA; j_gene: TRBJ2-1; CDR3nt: TGTGCCAGCAGCGGAGGGGCGGGACTAGCGGGAGGGGGTTCCTACAATGAGCAGTTCTTC; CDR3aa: CASSGGAGLAGGGSYNEQFF
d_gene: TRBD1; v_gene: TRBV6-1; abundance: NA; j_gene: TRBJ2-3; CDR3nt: TGTGCCAGACGGACAGGGGCCACAGATACGCAGTATTTT; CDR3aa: CARRTGATDTQYF
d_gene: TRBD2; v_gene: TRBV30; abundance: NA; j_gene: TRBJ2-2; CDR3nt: TGTGCCTCTTCCGGGAGGGCCAGCTCCGGGGAGCTGTTTTTT; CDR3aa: CASSGRASSGELFF
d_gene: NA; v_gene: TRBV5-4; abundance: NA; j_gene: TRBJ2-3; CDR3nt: TGTGCCAGCAGTCCGAGGGGTCTCCCGACAGATACGCAGTATTTT; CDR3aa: CASSPRGLPTDTQYF
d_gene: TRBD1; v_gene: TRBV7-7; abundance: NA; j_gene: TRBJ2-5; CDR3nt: TGTGCTAGCAGCTGGCTCCCGGGACAGGGAGAGGAGACCCAGTACTTC; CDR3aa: CASSWLPGQGEETQYF
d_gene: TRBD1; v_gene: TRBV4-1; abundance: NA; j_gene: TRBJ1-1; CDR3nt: TGCGCCAGCAGCCTACGGGACAGGGAGGACCCCGAAGCTTTCTTT; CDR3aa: CASSLRDREDPEAFF
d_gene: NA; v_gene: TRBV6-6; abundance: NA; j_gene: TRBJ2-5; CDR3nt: TGTGCCAGCAATTTGGAGGGGCTACAAGAGACCCAGTACTTC; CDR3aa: CASNLEGLQETQYF
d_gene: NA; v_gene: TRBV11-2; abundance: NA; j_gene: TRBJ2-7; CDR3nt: TGTGCCAGCAGCTTAGCGGACCCCTACGAGCAGTACTTC; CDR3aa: CASSLADPYEQYF
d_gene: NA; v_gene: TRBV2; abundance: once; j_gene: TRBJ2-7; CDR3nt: TGTGCCAGCAGTGTGAGAGAGGGTTCTGACGAGCAGTACTTC; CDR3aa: CASSVREGSDEQYF
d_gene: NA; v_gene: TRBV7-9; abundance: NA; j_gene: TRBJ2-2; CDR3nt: TGTGCCAGCAGCTTAGTGTCGGGGTTCGGGGAGCTGTTTTTT; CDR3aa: CASSLVSGFGELFF
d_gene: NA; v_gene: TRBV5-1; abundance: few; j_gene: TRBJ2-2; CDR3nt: TGCGCCAGCAGCGTCCAATCTAGCCACGGGGAGCTGTTTTTT; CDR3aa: CASSVQSSHGELFF
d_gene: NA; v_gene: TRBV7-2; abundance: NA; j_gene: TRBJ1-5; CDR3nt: TGTGCCAGCAGCTTATTGGGACCGAATCAGCCCCAGCATTTT; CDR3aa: CASSLLGPNQPQHF
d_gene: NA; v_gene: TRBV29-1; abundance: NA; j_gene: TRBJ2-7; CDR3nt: TGCAGCGTCACGGAGGGCTACGAGCAGTACTTC; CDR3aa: CSVTEGYEQYF
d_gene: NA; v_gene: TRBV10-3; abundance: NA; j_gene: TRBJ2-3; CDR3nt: TGTGCCATCAGTAGCACAGATACGCAGTATTTT; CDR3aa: CAISSTDTQYF
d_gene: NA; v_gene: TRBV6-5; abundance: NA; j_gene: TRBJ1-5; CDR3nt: TGTGCCAGCAGTTACGGGCAAAATCAGCCCCAGCATTTT; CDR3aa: CASSYGQNQPQHF
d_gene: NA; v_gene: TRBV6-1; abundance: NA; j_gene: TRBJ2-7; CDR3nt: TGTGCCAGCAGTTGGGTAGAGCAAAGGCTCTACGAGCAGTACTTC; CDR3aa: CASSWVEQRLYEQYF
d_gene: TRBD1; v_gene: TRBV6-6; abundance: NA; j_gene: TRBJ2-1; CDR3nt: TGTGCCAGCAGTTACTACCAGGGGGCACCCTACAATGAGCAGTTCTTC; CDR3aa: CASSYYQGAPYNEQFF